This record looks at one T cell receptor (beta chain) sequence and its context. Germline V gene lookup returns CDR1 SGHTA and CDR2 FQGNSA. V dropped 5 bases and J dropped 5 bases, with 9 bases sitting between them. The CDR3 is made up of 12 amino acids. The data derive from a study of cytomegalovirus exposure and HLA in healthy donors. Researchers ran the PCR with 60 Vbeta and 13 Jbeta primers. TCRdb's copy holds only in-frame clones and misses some; the assay was immunoSEQ multiplex PCR. The sample has approximately 140,000 clones; approximately 84% are singletons. V and J are TRBV7-2 and TRBJ2-5, with a possible D match to TRBD1 (5 bases). This sequence was found in a woman aged 40-49 years in good health and CMV-seronegative. Sequenced: PBMCs. In nucleotides, the CDR3 is TGTGCCAGCAGCCAGGGATCGGAGACCCAGTACTTC. Translated: CASSQGSETQYF. Filled out from reference TRBV7-2 and TRBJ2-5, the complete variable domain reads GAGVSQSPSNKVTEKGKDVELRCDPISGHTALYWYRQSLGQGLEFLIYFQGNSAPDKSGLPSDRFSAERTGGSVSTLTIQRTQQEDSAVYLCASSQGSETQYFGPGTRLLVL.